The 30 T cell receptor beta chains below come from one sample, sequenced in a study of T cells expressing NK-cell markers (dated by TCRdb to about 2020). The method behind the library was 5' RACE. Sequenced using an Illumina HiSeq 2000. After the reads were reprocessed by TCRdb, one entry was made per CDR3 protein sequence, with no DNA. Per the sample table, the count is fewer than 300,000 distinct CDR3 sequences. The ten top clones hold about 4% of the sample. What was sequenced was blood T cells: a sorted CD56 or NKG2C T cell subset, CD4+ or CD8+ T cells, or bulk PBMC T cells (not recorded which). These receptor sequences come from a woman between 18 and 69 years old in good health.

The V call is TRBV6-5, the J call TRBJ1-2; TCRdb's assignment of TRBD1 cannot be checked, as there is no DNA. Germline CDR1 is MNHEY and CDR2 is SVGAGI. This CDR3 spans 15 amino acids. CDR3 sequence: CASSYSKRGDYGYTF.

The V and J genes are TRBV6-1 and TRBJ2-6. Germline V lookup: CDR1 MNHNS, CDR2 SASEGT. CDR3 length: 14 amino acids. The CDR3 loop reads CASNDRSGANVLTF.

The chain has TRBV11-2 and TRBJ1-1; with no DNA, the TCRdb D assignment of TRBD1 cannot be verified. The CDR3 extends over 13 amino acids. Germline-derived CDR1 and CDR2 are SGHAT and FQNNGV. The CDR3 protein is CASSFRQDTEAFF.

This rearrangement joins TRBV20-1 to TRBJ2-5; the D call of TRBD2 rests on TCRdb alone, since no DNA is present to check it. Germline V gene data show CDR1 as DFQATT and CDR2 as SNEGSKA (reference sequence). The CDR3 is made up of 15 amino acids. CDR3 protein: CSAEFRGSGRGTQYF.

CDR3 protein: CASSSRNSWETQYF. V is TRBV7-2 and J is TRBJ2-5; TCRdb returns TRBD2, unconfirmable since there is no DNA. Germline-derived CDR1 and CDR2 are SGHTA and FQGNSA. CDR3 length: 14 residues.

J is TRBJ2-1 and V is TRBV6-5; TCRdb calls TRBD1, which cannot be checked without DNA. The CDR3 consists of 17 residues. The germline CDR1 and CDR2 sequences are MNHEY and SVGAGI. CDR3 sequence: CASSSPPGQGSYNEQFF.

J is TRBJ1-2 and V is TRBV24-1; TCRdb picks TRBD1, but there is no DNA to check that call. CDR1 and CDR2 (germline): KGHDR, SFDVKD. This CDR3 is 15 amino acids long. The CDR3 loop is CATSERQGVLEGYTF.

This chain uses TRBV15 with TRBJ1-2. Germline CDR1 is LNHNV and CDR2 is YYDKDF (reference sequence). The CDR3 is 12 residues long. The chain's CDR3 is CATSRDGVSYTF.

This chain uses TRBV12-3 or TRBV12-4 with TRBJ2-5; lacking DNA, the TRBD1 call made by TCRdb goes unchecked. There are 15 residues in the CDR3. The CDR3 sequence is CASRLAGGSRETQYF.

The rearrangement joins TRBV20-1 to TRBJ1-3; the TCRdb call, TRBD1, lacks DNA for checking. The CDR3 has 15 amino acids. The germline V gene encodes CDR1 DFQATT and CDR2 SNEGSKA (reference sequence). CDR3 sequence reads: CSARNRVNSGNTIYF.

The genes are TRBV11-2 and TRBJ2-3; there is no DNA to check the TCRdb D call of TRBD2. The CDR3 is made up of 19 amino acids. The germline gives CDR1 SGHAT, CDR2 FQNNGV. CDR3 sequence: CASSLQPRRLAGGTDTQYF. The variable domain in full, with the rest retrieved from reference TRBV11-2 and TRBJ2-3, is EAGVAQSPRYKIIEKRQSVAFWCNPISGHATLYWYQQILGQGPKLLIQFQNNGVVDDSQLPKDRFSAERLKGVDSTLKIQPAKLEDSAVYLCASSLQPRRLAGGTDTQYFGPGTRLTVL.

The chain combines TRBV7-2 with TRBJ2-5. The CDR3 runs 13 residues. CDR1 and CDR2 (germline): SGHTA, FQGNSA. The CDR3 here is CASSFGQWETQYF.

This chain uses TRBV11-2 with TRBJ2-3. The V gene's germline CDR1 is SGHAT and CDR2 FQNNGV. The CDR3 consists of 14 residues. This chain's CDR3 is CASSPRLAADTQYF.

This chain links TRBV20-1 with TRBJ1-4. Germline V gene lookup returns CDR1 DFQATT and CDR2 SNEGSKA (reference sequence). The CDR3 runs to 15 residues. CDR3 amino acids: CSARDGRGAYEKLFF.

The CDR3 loop reads CASSLSGTGNEKLFF. The V call is TRBV11-2, the J call TRBJ1-4; TCRdb's D gene call, TRBD1, goes unchecked for lack of DNA. CDR3 size: 15 residues. In germline, CDR1 is SGHAT, CDR2 FQNNGV.

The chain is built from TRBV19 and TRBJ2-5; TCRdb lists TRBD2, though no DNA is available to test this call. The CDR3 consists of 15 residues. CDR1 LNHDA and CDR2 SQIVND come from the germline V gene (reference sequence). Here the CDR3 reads CASSIGRTIGQTQYF.

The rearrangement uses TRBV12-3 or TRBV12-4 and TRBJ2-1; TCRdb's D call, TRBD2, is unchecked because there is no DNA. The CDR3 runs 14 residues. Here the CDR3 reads CASRSGTSYNEQFF.

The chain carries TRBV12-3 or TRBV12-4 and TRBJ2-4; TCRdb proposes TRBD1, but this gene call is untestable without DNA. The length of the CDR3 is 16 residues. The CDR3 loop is CASSPQGLGSKNIQYF.

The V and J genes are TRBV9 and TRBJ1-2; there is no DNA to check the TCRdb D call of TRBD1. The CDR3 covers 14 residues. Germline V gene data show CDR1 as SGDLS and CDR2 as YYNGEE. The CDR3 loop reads CASSVDMRGSGYTF. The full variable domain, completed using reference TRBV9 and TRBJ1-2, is DSGVTQTPKHLITATGQRVTLRCSPRSGDLSVYWYQQSLDQGLQFLIQYYNGEERAKGNILERFSAQQFPDLHSELNLSSLELGDSALYFCASSVDMRGSGYTFGSGTRLTVV.

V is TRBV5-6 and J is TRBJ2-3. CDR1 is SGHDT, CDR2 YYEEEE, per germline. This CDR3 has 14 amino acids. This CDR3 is CASSKVDSTDTQYF.

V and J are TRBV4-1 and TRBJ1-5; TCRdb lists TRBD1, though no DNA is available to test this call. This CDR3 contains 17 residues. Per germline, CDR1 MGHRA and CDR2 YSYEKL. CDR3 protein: CASSQVRAGVGNQPQHF.

The CDR3 loop is CASSSPTGTQYF. The V call is TRBV11-3, the J call TRBJ2-5; the TCRdb D gene call, TRBD1, has no DNA to confirm it. The germline V gene encodes CDR1 SGHNT and CDR2 YENEEA. The CDR3 is 12 amino acids.

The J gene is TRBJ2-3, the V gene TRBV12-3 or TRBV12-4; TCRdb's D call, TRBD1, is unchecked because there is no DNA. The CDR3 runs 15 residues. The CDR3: CASSASGAGEDTQYF.

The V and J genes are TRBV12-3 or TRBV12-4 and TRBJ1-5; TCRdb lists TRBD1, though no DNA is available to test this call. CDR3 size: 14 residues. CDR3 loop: CASSSDRADQPQHF.

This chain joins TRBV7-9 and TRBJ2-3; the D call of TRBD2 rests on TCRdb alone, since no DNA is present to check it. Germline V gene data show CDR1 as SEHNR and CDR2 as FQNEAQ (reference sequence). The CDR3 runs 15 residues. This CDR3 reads CASSLALAGTDTQYF.

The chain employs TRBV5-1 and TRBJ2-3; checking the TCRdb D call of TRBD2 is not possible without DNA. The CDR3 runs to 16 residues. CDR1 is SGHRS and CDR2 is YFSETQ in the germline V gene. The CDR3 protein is CASSAGTSGGTDTQYF.

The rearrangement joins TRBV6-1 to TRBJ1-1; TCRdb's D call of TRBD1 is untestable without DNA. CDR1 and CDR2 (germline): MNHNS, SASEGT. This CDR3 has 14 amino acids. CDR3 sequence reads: CASGPGTLNTEAFF.

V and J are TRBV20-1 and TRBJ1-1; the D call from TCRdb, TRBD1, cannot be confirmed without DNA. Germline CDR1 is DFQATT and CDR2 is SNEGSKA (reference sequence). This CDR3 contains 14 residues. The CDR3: CSAPFGGRDTEAFF.

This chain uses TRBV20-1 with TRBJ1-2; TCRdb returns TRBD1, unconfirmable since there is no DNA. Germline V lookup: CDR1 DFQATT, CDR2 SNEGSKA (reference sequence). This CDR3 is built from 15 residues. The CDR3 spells CSAQRSQGAHYGYTF.

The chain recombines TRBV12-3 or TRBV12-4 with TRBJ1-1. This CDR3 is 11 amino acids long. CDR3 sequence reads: CASRTGFEAFF.